The T cell receptor (beta chain) under discussion was sequenced for a study of blood T cells in healthy people across ages. Primed by a sample-barcoded 5' primer and a J-beta primer mix, a second PCR proceeded for about 7 to 11 cycles. Every cDNA molecule carried a tag from a template-switch adaptor bearing 12 random nucleotides. TCRdb fed the 5' RACE reads into MiXCR, producing one record per CDR3 protein. The repertoire holds 600,000 or so distinct CDR3 sequences, with under 30% as singletons. General study findings and limits: Age brought a roughly linear fall in TCR beta diversity measured per million T cells. CMV status of donors was not determined, possibly confounding expanded clonotype changes.

This clonotype was found many times. Its target is unknown. This clonotype was obtained from a woman of 80 years or more in good health. The material sequenced was blood.

DNA of the CDR3: TGTGCCAGCAGCTTAGGGTCGCGGGGGAACACAGATACGCAGTATTTT. Translation: CASSLGSRGNTDTQYF. The gene calls are TRBV7-6 and TRBJ2-3; 7 nucleotides agree with TRBD2. Germline lookup yields CDR1 SGHVS and CDR2 FNYEAQ. This CDR3 has 16 residues. V was clipped by 1 base and J by 2 bases; unmatched bases: 6.